These 20 T cell receptor beta chains came from one sample sequenced in a study of T cell repertoires in cytomegalovirus infection. The antigens these receptors bind are not known. A single record per CDR3 protein comes from TCRdb applying MiXCR to the reads. The sample has around 300,000 distinct CDR3 sequences; around 20% are singletons. The input for sequencing was cultured PBMCs, taken from culture after CMV antigen stimulation. These receptors were obtained from a human donor in good health (CMV status not recorded). Some clones in this sample may be carry-over from other donors' samples.

The chain links TRBV12-3 or TRBV12-4 to TRBJ2-1; D uncertain. The CDR3 runs 16 residues. The germline V and J ends were trimmed by 2 bases and 3 bases, with 14 bases remaining between them. The CDR3: CASSLPSADHYNEQFF. Here the CDR3 DNA reads TGTGCCAGCAGTTTACCGTCGGCAGATCACTACAATGAGCAGTTCTTC.

This clonotype came up many times. This chain connects TRBV7-2 to TRBJ2-2; 11 bases fit TRBD1. This CDR3 has 16 amino acids. Looked up from germline, CDR1 is SGHTA and CDR2 is FQGNSA. Trimming cost V 5 bases and J 3 bases; bases outside gene matches: 5. CDR3 DNA: TGTGCCAGCAGCCCGGGACAGGGGGAGTACACCGGGGAGCTGTTTTTT. Its translation: CASSPGQGEYTGELFF.

This clonotype was seen ten or more times. V usage is TRBV28 and J usage is TRBJ1-1, with D uncertain. This CDR3 is built from 12 residues. Germline V gene data show CDR1 as MDHEN and CDR2 as SYDVKM. V was trimmed by 6 bases and J by 4 bases, leaving 9 bases between them. This chain's CDR3 is CASSVGSTEAFF. The CDR3 bases are TGTGCCAGCAGCGTAGGGAGCACTGAAGCTTTCTTT.

This clonotype was seen a few times. The V call is TRBV6-2 or TRBV6-3, the J call TRBJ1-1, with D perhaps matching TRBD1 (6 bases). V was clipped by 2 bases and J by 8 bases, with 12 bases between them. CDR1 and CDR2 from the germline V gene are MNHEY and SVGEGT. This CDR3 comprises 13 residues. CDR3 protein: CASSYGQYREAFF. The CDR3 DNA follows: TGTGCCAGCAGTTACGGACAGTACAGAGAAGCTTTCTTT.

This clonotype was counted only a few times. The chain is built from TRBV20-1 and TRBJ1-4; the D gene is possibly TRBD1 (5 bases). This CDR3 spans 13 amino acids. Germline V gene lookup returns CDR1 DFQATT and CDR2 SNEGSKA (reference sequence). V lost 6 bases, J lost 7 bases, and 15 bases lay in between. Written as DNA, the CDR3 is TGCAGTGCCCTATTAGGGGTTGGTGAAAAACTGTTTTTT. It is translated as CSALLGVGEKLFF.

This clonotype has just a few counts. The chain links TRBV7-2 to TRBJ1-1; 8 bases align to TRBD1. With V trimmed by 2 bases and J by 4 bases, 9 bases remained unmatched. The CDR3 consists of 16 residues. Germline CDR1 reads SGHTA; CDR2 reads FQGNSA. The CDR3 DNA sequence: TGTGCCAGCAGCTTAAGGGCAGGGGGCGCGGGCACTGAAGCTTTCTTT. It is translated as CASSLRAGGAGTEAFF.

This clonotype was seen more than once but under ten times. V usage is TRBV28 and J usage is TRBJ2-7; D possibly corresponds to TRBD2 (6 bases). The CDR3 totals 14 residues. V was cut by 3 bases and J by 6 bases, with 15 bases left in between. The germline V gene has CDR1 MDHEN and CDR2 SYDVKM. The CDR3 here is CASSFRGGTVEQYF. CDR3 DNA: TGTGCCAGCAGTTTTAGGGGCGGGACTGTCGAGCAGTACTTC. Looking up the rest from reference TRBV28 and TRBJ2-7 gives the full variable domain: DVKVTQSSRYLVKRTGEKVFLECVQDMDHENMFWYRQDPGLGLRLIYFSYDVKMKEKGDIPEGYSVSREKKERFSLILESASTNQTSMYLCASSFRGGTVEQYFGPGTRLTVT.

The J gene is TRBJ2-1, the V gene TRBV14; perhaps TRBD1 as D (5 bases). Germline V gene lookup returns CDR1 SGHDN and CDR2 FVKESK. The CDR3 totals 16 residues. The V gene lost 1 base and the J gene lost 6 bases, with 16 bases spanning the gap. CDR3: CASSQGSHWGGNEQFF. CDR3 bases: TGTGCCAGCAGCCAAGGGTCCCATTGGGGCGGCAATGAGCAGTTCTTC.

This chain uses TRBV12-3 or TRBV12-4 with TRBJ2-1, with D hard to call. V was clipped by 6 bases and J by 0 bases, with 12 bases between them. The CDR3 covers 15 residues. CDR3 region: CASRVGGSSYNEQFF. The CDR3 DNA reads as TGTGCCAGCAGGGTAGGCGGAAGCTCCTACAATGAGCAGTTCTTC.

This chain connects TRBV12-3 or TRBV12-4 to TRBJ2-1; perhaps TRBD2 as D (6 bases). V was clipped by 6 bases and J by 5 bases, with 11 bases between them. There are 13 residues in the CDR3. CDR3 DNA sequence: TGTGCCAGCAGCGACGGACTAAACAATGAGCAGTTCTTC. It encodes CASSDGLNNEQFF.

Concerning this clonotype itself: One junction end disagrees with the germline gene, perhaps due to a read error. The V call is TRBV4-1, the J call TRBJ1-1; no clear D gene. Germline V gene data show CDR1 as MGHRA and CDR2 as YSYEKL. The CDR3 length is 14 residues. CDR3 nucleotides: TGCACCAGCAGCCCGAAATCGGGGAACACTGAAGCTTTCTTT. Translating it yields CTSSPKSGNTEAFF.

This clonotype was recorded a few times. The chain combines TRBV19 with TRBJ1-1; the D gene is possibly TRBD1 (5 bases). V shed 9 bases and J shed 6 bases, with 17 bases lying between them. This CDR3 is built from 13 residues. The germline gives CDR1 LNHDA, CDR2 SQIVND (reference sequence). Written as DNA, the CDR3 is TGTGCCAGAGTAAGGGGCGGGTCCCCTGAAGCTTTCTTT. It translates to CARVRGGSPEAFF.

This clonotype occurred many times. The chain is built from TRBV7-9 and TRBJ1-1; tentatively, D is TRBD1 (6 bases). CDR3 size: 15 residues. Germline V gene lookup returns CDR1 SEHNR and CDR2 FQNEAQ (reference sequence). V was clipped by 2 bases and J by 4 bases, with 14 bases between them. The CDR3 loop is CASSLTPGAPTEAFF. In DNA form, the CDR3 reads TGTGCCAGCAGCTTAACTCCGGGGGCGCCCACTGAAGCTTTCTTT. The full variable domain, its missing parts supplied by reference TRBV7-9 and TRBJ1-1, is DTGVSQNPRHKITKRGQNVTFRCDPISEHNRLYWYRQTLGQGPEFLTYFQNEAQLEKSRLLSDRFSAERPKGSFSTLEIQRTEQGDSAMYLCASSLTPGAPTEAFFGQGTRLTVV.

The gene calls are TRBV6-8 and TRBJ2-2, with TRBD1 matching 9 bases. V lost 5 bases to trimming and J lost 1 base; unmatched junction nucleotides: 5. The germline V gene encodes CDR1 MNHGY and CDR2 SAAAGT. This CDR3 is 16 amino acids long. The CDR3 region has the DNA TGTGCCAGCAGTCGAAGACAGGGGGTGAACACCGGGGAGCTGTTTTTT. It codes for CASSRRQGVNTGELFF.

This clonotype was detected a few times. The CDR3 coding sequence is TGTGCCAGCAGCTTAGATCTAGCGGGAGTAGGGGAGACCCAGTACTTC. As protein: CASSLDLAGVGETQYF. The V call is TRBV11-2, the J call TRBJ2-5; 10 bases line up with TRBD2. The CDR3 extends over 16 amino acids. The germline V gene has CDR1 SGHAT and CDR2 FQNNGV. The ends lost 0 bases at V and 5 bases at J; junction bases unmatched: 6.

The chain links TRBV6-6 to TRBJ1-6; TRBD1 agrees at 8 bases. J lost 13 bases, V lost 2 bases, and 10 bases had no gene match. The CDR3 sequence is 15 residues long. CDR1 and CDR2 from the germline V gene are MNHNY and SVGAGI (reference sequence). The CDR3 loop reads CASSYLQGELSPLHF. CDR3 DNA sequence: TGTGCCAGCAGTTACCTACAGGGGGAATTGTCCCCCCTCCACTTT.

The J gene is TRBJ2-4, the V gene TRBV7-2, with a weak D call TRBD2 (6 bases). Trimming pared 2 bases from V and 16 bases from J, leaving 15 bases between. CDR1 and CDR2 from the germline V gene are SGHTA and FQGNSA. This CDR3 is 12 amino acids long. The CDR3 DNA follows: TGTGCCAGCAGCTTACGAGACCGGGAGTATTACTTC. It yields the protein CASSLRDREYYF. Full variable domain (missing parts from reference TRBV7-2 and TRBJ2-4): GAGVSQSPSNKVTEKGKDVELRCDPISGHTALYWYRQSLGQGLEFLIYFQGNSAPDKSGLPSDRFSAERTGGSVSTLTIQRTQQEDSAVYLCASSLRDREYYFGAGTRLSVL.

As for this clonotype: One end of the junction does not line up with germline, which may come from a read error. The rearrangement links TRBV4-2 to TRBJ2-4; 8 nucleotides line up with TRBD1. CDR3 length: 13 amino acids. Germline V gives CDR1 LGHNA, CDR2 YNFKEQ. For the CDR3, the DNA is TGTGCCAGCAGCCAAGATATCCACCGGGACAGGAACTTC. The encoded protein is CASSQDIHRDRNF.

The chain uses TRBV12-3 or TRBV12-4 and TRBJ2-5; D unclear. V gave up 7 bases and J gave up 7 bases, with 13 bases separating them. This CDR3 contains 12 residues. The CDR3 DNA reads TGTGCCAGCACCGATCAAAGTCGGACCCAGTACTTC. It translates to CASTDQSRTQYF.

J is TRBJ2-1 and V is TRBV6-6; TRBD2 is a possible D gene (5 bases). Germline CDR1 is MNHNY and CDR2 is SVGAGI (reference sequence). The V end lost 8 bases, the J end lost 8 bases, and 16 bases lay between the germline ends. CDR3 length: 13 amino acids. In DNA, the CDR3 is TGTGCCAGCGACGACTTGGCGGGCCATGAGCAGTTCTTC. It yields the protein CASDDLAGHEQFF.